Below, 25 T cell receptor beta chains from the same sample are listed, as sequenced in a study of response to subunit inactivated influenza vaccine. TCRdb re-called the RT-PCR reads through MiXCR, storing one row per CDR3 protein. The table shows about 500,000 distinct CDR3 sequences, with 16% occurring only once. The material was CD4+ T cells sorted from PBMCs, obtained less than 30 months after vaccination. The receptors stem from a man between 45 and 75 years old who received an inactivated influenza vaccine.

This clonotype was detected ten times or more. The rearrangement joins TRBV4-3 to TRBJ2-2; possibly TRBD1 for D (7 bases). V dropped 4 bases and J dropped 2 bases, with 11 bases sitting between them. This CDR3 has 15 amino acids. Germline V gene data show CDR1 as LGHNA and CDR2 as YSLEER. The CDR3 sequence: CASSRGTANTGELFF. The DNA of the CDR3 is TGCGCCAGCAGCCGCGGGACAGCCAACACCGGGGAGCTGTTTTTT.

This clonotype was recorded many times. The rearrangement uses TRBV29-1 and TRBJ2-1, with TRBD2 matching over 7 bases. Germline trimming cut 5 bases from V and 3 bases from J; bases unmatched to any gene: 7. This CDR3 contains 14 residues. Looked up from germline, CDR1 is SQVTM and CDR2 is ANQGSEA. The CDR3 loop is CSVSTQRGYNEQFF. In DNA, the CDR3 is TGCAGCGTTAGTACCCAGCGGGGCTACAATGAGCAGTTCTTC.

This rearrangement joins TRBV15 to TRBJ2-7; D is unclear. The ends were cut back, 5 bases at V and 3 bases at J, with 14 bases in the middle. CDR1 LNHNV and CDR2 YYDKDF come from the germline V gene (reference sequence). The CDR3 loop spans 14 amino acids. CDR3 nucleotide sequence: TGTGCCACCAGCCCGGGCGGAGACTTCTACGAGCAGTACTTC. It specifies CATSPGGDFYEQYF.

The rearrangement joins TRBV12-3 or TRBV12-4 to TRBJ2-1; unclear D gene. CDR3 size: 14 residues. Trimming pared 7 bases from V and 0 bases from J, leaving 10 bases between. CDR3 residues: CASKLSSSYNEQFF. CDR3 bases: TGTGCCAGCAAACTCTCGAGCTCCTACAATGAGCAGTTCTTC.

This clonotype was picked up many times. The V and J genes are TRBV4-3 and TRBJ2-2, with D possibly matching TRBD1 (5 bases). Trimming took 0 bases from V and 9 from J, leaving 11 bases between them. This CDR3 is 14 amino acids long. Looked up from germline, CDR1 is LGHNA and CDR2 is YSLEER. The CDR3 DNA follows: TGCGCCAGCAGCCAAGAGGGAAGGGGCCGGGAGCTGTTTTTT. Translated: CASSQEGRGRELFF.

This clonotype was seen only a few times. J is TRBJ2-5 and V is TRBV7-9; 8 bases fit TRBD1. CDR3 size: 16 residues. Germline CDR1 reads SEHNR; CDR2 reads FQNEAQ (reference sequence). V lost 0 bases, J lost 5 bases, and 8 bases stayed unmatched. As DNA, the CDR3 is TGTGCCAGCAGCTTAGCCCTGGACAGGGCTCGGGAGACCCAGTACTTC. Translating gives CASSLALDRARETQYF.

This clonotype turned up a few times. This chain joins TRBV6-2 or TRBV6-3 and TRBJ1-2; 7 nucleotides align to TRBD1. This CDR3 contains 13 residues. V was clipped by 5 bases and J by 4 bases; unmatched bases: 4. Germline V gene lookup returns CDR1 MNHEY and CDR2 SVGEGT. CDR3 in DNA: TGTGCCAGCAGTGGAGGGACAGTCTATGGCTACACCTTC. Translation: CASSGGTVYGYTF.

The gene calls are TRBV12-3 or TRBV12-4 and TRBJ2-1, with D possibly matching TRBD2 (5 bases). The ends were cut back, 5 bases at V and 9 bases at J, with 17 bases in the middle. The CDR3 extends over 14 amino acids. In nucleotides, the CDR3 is TGTGCCAGCAGTGCCACGGGATCCCTCCTTGAGCAGTTCTTC. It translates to CASSATGSLLEQFF.

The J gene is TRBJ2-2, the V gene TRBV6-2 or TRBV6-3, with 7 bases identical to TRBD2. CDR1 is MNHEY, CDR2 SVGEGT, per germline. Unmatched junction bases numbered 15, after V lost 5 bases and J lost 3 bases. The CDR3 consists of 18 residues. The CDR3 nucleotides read TGTGCCAGCAGTCCCCGGTCTTTAGCGGGTAAATACACCGGGGAGCTGTTTTTT. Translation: CASSPRSLAGKYTGELFF.

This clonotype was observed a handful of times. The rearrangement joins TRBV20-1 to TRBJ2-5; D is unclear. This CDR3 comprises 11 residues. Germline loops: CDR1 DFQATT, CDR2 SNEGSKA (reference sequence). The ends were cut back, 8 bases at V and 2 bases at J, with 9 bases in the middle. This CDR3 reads CSSVGQETQYF. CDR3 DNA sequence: TGCAGTTCAGTGGGACAAGAGACCCAGTACTTC.

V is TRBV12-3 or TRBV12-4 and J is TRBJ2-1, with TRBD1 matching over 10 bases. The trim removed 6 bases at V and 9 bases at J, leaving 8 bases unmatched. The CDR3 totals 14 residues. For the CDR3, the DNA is TGTGCCAGCAGCTGGGACAGGGGAAAGGGTGAGCAGTTCTTC. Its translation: CASSWDRGKGEQFF.

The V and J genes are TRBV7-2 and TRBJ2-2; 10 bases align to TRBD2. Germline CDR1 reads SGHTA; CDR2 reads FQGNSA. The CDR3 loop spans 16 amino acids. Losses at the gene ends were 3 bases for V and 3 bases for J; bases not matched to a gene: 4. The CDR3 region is CASSFGLAAYTGELFF. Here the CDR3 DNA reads TGTGCCAGCAGCTTTGGACTAGCGGCTTACACCGGGGAGCTGTTTTTT.

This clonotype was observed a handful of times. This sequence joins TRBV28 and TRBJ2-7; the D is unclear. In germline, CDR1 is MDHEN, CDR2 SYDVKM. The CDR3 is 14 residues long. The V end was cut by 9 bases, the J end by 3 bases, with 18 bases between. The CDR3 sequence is CASCPGPRNYEQYF. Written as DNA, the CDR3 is TGTGCCAGTTGCCCTGGACCCCGAAACTACGAGCAGTACTTC.

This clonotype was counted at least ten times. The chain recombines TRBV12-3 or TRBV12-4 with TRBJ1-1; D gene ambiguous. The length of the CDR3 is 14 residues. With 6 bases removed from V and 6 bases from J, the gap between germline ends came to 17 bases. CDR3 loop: CASSAGRASAEAFF. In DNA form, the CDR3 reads TGTGCCAGCAGCGCCGGCCGTGCTTCGGCTGAAGCTTTCTTT.

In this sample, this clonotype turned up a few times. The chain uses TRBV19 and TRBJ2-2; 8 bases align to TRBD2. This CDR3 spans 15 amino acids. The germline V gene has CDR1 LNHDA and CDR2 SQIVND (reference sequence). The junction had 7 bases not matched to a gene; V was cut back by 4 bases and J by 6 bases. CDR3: CASSSTGLAPGELFF. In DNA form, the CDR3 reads TGTGCCAGTAGTAGTACAGGACTAGCTCCCGGGGAGCTGTTTTTT.

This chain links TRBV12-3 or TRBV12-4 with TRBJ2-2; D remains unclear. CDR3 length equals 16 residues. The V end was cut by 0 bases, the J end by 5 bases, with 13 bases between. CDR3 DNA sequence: TGTGCCAGCAGTTTAGCGCGAAGGGTTGGGACCGGGGAGCTGTTTTTT. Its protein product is CASSLARRVGTGELFF.

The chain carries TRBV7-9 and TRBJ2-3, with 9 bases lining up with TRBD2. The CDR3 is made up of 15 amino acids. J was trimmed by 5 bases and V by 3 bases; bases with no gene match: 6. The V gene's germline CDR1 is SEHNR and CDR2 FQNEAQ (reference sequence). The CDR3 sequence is CASSLDGSGGDTQYF. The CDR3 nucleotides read TGTGCCAGCAGCTTGGATGGTAGCGGGGGAGATACGCAGTATTTT. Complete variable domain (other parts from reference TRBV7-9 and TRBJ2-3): DTGVSQNPRHKITKRGQNVTFRCDPISEHNRLYWYRQTLGQGPEFLTYFQNEAQLEKSRLLSDRFSAERPKGSFSTLEIQRTEQGDSAMYLCASSLDGSGGDTQYFGPGTRLTVL.

DNA for the CDR3: TGTGCCACCAGTGATCCTCGGACTAGCGGGAGTGGGGTTTACAATGAGCAGTTCTTC. Translating gives CATSDPRTSGSGVYNEQFF. V gene TRBV24-1 combines with J gene TRBJ2-1; 13 nucleotides agree with TRBD2. Germline-derived CDR1 and CDR2 are KGHDR and SFDVKD. The J segment lost 4 bases and the V segment lost 3 bases, leaving 11 bases of the junction unmatched. The CDR3 loop spans 19 amino acids.

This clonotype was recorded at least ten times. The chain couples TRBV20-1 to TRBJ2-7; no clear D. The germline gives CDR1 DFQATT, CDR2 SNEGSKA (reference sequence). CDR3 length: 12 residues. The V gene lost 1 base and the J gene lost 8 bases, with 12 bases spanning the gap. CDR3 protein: CSARVPAAQQYF. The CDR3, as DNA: TGCAGTGCTAGAGTACCGGCCGCACAGCAGTACTTC.

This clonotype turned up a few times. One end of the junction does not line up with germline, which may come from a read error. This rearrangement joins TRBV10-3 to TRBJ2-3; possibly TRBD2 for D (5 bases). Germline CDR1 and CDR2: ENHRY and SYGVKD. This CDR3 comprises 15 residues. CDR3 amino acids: CAISEGSSWSDTQYF. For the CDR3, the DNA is TGTGCCATAAGTGAAGGGAGTTCTTGGTCAGATACGCAGTATTTT.

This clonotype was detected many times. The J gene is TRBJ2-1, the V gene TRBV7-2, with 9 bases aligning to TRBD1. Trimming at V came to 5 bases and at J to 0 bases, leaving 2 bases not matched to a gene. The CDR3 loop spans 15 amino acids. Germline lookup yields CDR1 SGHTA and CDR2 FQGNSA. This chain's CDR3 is CASSPDRGSYNEQFF. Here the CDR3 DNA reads TGTGCCAGCAGCCCGGACAGGGGCTCCTACAATGAGCAGTTCTTC.

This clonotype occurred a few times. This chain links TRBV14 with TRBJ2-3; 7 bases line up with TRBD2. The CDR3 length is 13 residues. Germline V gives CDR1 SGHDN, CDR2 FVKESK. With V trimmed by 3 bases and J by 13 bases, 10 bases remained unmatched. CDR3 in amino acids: CASSQLVGLKEYF. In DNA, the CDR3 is TGTGCCAGCAGCCAGCTGGTGGGACTAAAAGAGTATTTT. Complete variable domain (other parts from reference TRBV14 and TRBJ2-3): EAGVTQFPSHSVIEKGQTVTLRCDPISGHDNLYWYRRVMGKEIKFLLHFVKESKQDESGMPNNRFLAERTGGTYSTLKVQPAELEDSGVYFCASSQLVGLKEYFGPGTRLTVL.

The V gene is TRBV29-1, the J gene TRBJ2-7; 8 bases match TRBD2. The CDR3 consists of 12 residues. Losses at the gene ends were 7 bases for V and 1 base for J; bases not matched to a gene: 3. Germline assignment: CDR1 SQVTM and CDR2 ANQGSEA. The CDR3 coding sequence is TGCAGCGCCGGGAGGGGGTCCTACGAGCAGTACTTC. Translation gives CSAGRGSYEQYF.

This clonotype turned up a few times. DNA of the CDR3: TGCAGTGCTCCTTTACAGGGGCGGTACACTGAAGCTTTCTTT. Amino acids: CSAPLQGRYTEAFF. The chain links TRBV20-1 to TRBJ1-1; 7 bases are a match to TRBD1. CDR1 is DFQATT, CDR2 SNEGSKA, per germline (reference sequence). V shed 5 bases, J shed 3 bases, and the junction held 9 bases outside the gene matches. The CDR3 has 14 residues.

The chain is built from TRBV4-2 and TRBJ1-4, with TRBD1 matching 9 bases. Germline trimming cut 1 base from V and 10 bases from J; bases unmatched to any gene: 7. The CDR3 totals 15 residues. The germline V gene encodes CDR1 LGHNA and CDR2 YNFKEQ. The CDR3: CASSQGDRGDVKLFF. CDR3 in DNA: TGTGCCAGCAGCCAAGGAGACAGGGGGGATGTAAAACTGTTTTTT.